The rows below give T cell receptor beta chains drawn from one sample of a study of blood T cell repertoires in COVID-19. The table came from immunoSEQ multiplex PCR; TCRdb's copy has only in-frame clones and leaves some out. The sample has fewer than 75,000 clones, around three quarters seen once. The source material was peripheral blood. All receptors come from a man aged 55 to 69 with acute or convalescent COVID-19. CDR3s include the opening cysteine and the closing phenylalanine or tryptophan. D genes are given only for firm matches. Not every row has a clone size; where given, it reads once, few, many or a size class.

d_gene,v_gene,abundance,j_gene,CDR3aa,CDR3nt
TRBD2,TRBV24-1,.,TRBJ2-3,CATSEGGRSTDTQYF,TGTGCCACCAGTGAGGGGGGGAGGAGCACAGATACGCAGTATTTT
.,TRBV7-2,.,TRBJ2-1,CASSFGGSSYNEQFF,TGTGCCAGCAGCTTCGGAGGGAGCTCCTACAATGAGCAGTTCTTC
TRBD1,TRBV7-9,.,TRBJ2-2,CASSAGGAGELFF,TGTGCCAGCAGCGCAGGGGGAGCCGGGGAGCTGTTTTTT
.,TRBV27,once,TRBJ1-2,CASSLVGDTNYGYTF,TGTGCCAGCAGTCTAGTAGGGGATACTAACTATGGCTACACCTTC
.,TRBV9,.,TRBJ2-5,CASSSGETQYF,TGTGCCAGCAGCTCGGGAGAGACCCAGTACTTC
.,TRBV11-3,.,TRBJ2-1,CASSSSLDTEQFF,TGTGCCAGCAGCTCCTCACTAGATACTGAGCAGTTCTTC
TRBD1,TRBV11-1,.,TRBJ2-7,CASSLAPGTGTYEQYF,TGTGCCAGCAGCTTAGCTCCTGGGACAGGGACCTACGAGCAGTACTTC
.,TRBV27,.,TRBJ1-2,CASSFSQSHYGYTF,TGTGCCAGCAGTTTCTCACAGTCCCACTATGGCTACACCTTC
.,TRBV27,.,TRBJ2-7,CASSFNYEQYF,TGTGCCAGCAGTTTTAACTACGAGCAGTACTTC
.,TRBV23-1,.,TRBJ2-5,CASKRTAILGFQETQYF,TGCGCCAGCAAAAGGACGGCAATACTAGGGTTCCAAGAGACCCAGTACTTC
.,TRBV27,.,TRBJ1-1,CASRGRKEGDTEAFF,TGTGCCAGCAGGGGCAGGAAAGAAGGGGACACTGAAGCTTTCTTT
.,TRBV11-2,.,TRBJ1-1,CASSLSSQGEAFF,TGTGCCAGCAGCTTATCTTCCCAGGGTGAAGCTTTCTTT
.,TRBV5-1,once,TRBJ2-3,CASRPGQRTDTQYF,TGCGCCAGCAGACCCGGACAGCGCACAGATACGCAGTATTTT
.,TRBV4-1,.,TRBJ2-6,CASSFGGANVLTF,TGCGCCAGCAGCTTCGGTGGGGCCAACGTCCTGACTTTC
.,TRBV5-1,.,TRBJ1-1,CASKTGVALTEAFF,TGCGCCAGCAAGACCGGGGTTGCCCTTACTGAAGCTTTCTTT
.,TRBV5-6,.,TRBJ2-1,CASSPGANEQFF,TGTGCCAGCAGCCCTGGAGCCAATGAGCAGTTCTTC
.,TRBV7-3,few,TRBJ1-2,CASSLTPSSGDYGYTF,TGTGCCAGCAGCTTGACGCCCTCGTCAGGGGACTATGGCTACACCTTC
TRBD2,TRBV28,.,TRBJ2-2,CASSLRGLAARTGELFF,TGTGCCAGCAGTTTAAGGGGACTAGCAGCCCGGACCGGGGAGCTGTTTTTT
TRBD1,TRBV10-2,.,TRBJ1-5,CASSEPYRGSNQPQHF,TGCGCCAGCAGTGAGCCCTACAGGGGTAGCAATCAGCCCCAGCATTTT
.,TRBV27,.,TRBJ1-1,CASSFGARNTEAFF,TGTGCCAGCAGTTTTGGGGCCCGGAACACTGAAGCTTTCTTT
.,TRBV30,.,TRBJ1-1,CAWSGPRRVGAFF,TGTGCCTGGAGTGGTCCCCGGAGGGTGGGCGCTTTCTTT
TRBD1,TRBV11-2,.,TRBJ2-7,CASSQVGQGDEQYF,TGTGCCAGCAGCCAGGTGGGCCAGGGGGACGAGCAGTACTTC
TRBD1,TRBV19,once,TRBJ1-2,CASTGGPYGYTF,TGTGCCAGTACAGGGGGCCCCTATGGCTACACCTTC
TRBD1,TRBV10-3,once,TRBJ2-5,CAIRSGTGDETQYF,TGTGCCATCAGATCCGGGACAGGAGACGAGACCCAGTACTTC
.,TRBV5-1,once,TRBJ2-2,CASSTLTDGELFF,TGCGCCAGCAGCACTCTGACAGACGGGGAGCTGTTTTTT